This TCR beta chain originates from a study of a mutant IDH1 vaccine in newly diagnosed glioma. As for the study in general: Sex distribution of treated patients was about 62% male and around 40% female; mean age was around 42 years. V12 took place at week 35, and V13 at week 47. Study conclusions and caveats: Any relationship between pseudoprogression and changes in top peripheral T cell clonotypes seemed absent. Overall, more than 85% of patients had vaccine-induced immune responses.

Time point: week 47, end of study. The investigators gave 300 ug of mutant IDH1 20-mer peptide in each vaccine dose, together with topical imiquimod. The table came from immunoSEQ multiplex PCR; TCRdb's copy has only in-frame clones and leaves some out. This repertoire shows 35,000 to 45,000 clones, roughly 70% found once; its top ten account for roughly 10%. This clone is a singleton in its sample. The antigen is undetermined. Germline and junction disagree at one end, which may indicate a read error. Germline V gene lookup returns CDR1 SQVTM and CDR2 ANQGSEA. The length of the CDR3 is 13 residues. The chain recombines TRBV29-1 with TRBJ1-2, with 9 bases matching TRBD1. The origin of this receptor is a man aged 35-49 years with glioma. The starting material was PBMCs, obtained from a glioma patient whose treatment included an IDH1 peptide vaccine. The CDR3 region has the DNA TGCAGCGGCGACAGGGGGATATCTCATGGCTGCACCTTC. It translates to CSGDRGISHGCTF. The full variable domain, with the rest looked up from reference TRBV29-1 and TRBJ1-2, is SAVISQKPSRDICQRGTSLTIQCQVDSQVTMMFWYRQQPGQSLTLIATANQGSEATYESGFVIDKFPISRPNLTFSTLTVSNMSPEDSSIYLCSGDRGISHGCTFGSGTRLTVV.